These T cell receptor beta chains were read from a single sample in a study of human T cells and chemical hapten exposure. TCRdb reprocessed the RACE reads with MiXCR, giving one entry per CDR3 protein. The data contain approximately 79,000 distinct CDR3 sequences, 9% to 12% of them singletons. The sequencing used whole blood, collected in connection with sensitization to the hapten diphenylcyclopropenone (DPC). These receptors originate from a woman in her forties or fifties with alopecia areata. Some clones in this sample may be carry-over from other donors' samples. The CDR3 runs from the conserved cysteine through the conserved F or W. D genes are given only for firm matches. Only some rows state a clone size, as once, few, many or a class for expanded clones.

d_gene,v_gene,j_gene,abundance,CDR3nt,CDR3aa
TRBD1,TRBV6-6,TRBJ1-3,few,TGTGCCAGCAGCTGGGGACAGCAGAACTCTGGAAACACCATATATTTT,CASSWGQQNSGNTIYF
TRBD1,TRBV28,TRBJ1-6,few,TGTGCCAGCGGACAGGGGGCATATTCACCCCTCCACTTT,CASGQGAYSPLHF
NA,TRBV28,TRBJ2-7,NA,TGTGCCAGCTTGTACGAGCAGTACTTC,CASLYEQYF
NA,TRBV12-3/TRBV12-4,TRBJ2-1,NA,TGTGCCAGCAGACGGACTCAGAGCTCCTACAATGAGCAGTTCTTC,CASRRTQSSYNEQFF
TRBD1,TRBV12-3/TRBV12-4,TRBJ2-1,NA,TGTGCCAGCAATCCGACAGGGTACAATGAGCAGTTCTTC,CASNPTGYNEQFF
TRBD1,TRBV20-1,TRBJ2-3,NA,TGCAGTGCTTCCGGACAGGGAACAGATACGCAGTATTTT,CSASGQGTDTQYF
NA,TRBV12-3/TRBV12-4,TRBJ1-5,few,TGTGCCAGCAGTTTAAGGGGAAGCAATCAGCCCCAGCATTTT,CASSLRGSNQPQHF
NA,TRBV12-3/TRBV12-4,TRBJ2-7,NA,TGTGCCAGCAGGATCGACTACGAGCAGTACTTC,CASRIDYEQYF
NA,TRBV9,TRBJ1-1,once,TGTGCCAGCAGCGTAAAAACGGAGGCGAGCACTGAAGCTTTCTTT,CASSVKTEASTEAFF
NA,TRBV6-5,TRBJ2-7,NA,TGTGCCAGCAGCCCCGGGCGGGCCTCCTACGAGCGGTACTTC,CASSPGRASYERYF
NA,TRBV3-1,TRBJ1-2,NA,TGTGCCAGCAGCCAAGCCCCGGGGACCGGATACGGCTACACCTTC,CASSQAPGTGYGYTF
TRBD1,TRBV20-1,TRBJ2-3,NA,TGCAGTGCTGACGGGACAGGGCGAAGCACAGATACGCAGTATTTT,CSADGTGRSTDTQYF
NA,TRBV3-1,TRBJ2-7,few,TGTGCCAGCAGCCAAGTGCTAGGAGTGCAGTACTTC,CASSQVLGVQYF
NA,TRBV27,TRBJ2-7,NA,TGTGCCAGCAAATACAATTCCTTAAGTTCCTACGAGCAGTACTTC,CASKYNSLSSYEQYF
NA,TRBV6-5,TRBJ2-2,few,TGTGCCAGCAGTTCGGACGCCGGGGAGCTGTTTTTT,CASSSDAGELFF
NA,TRBV7-2,TRBJ2-2,few,TGTGCCAGCACCCTAGTCGGCACCGGGGAGCTGTTTTTT,CASTLVGTGELFF
TRBD1,TRBV28,TRBJ2-1,few,TGTGCCAGCAGTTATCCACGGACAGGGGGAAATGAGCAGTTCTTC,CASSYPRTGGNEQFF
NA,TRBV2,TRBJ2-2,NA,TGTGCCAGCAGTGTCGAGTCGGGGGACACCGGGGAGCTGTTTTTT,CASSVESGDTGELFF
NA,TRBV5-1,TRBJ2-3,many,TGCGCCAGCAGCTTGCCGGGACGGCTAGATACGCAGTATTTT,CASSLPGRLDTQYF
NA,TRBV6-6,TRBJ2-7,NA,TGTGCCAGCAGTAAACAGGACAGCCACGAGCAGTACTTC,CASSKQDSHEQYF
NA,TRBV20-1,TRBJ1-4,many,TGCAGTGCTAGAGATATGATGGGTACAGGAACGGGAGAAAAACTGTTTTTT,CSARDMMGTGTGEKLFF
TRBD1,TRBV6-5,TRBJ2-2,few,TGTGCCAGTCGCCGTGGACAGGCATCCACCGGGGAGCTGTTTTTT,CASRRGQASTGELFF
NA,TRBV18,TRBJ2-4,many,TGTGCCAGCTCAACTCAGACTGGCGAAAAAGGGTACATTCAGTACTTC,CASSTQTGEKGYIQYF
NA,TRBV11-3,TRBJ2-4,NA,TGTGCCAGCAGCCTCCAGGCTGTAGCCAAAAACATTCAGTACTTC,CASSLQAVAKNIQYF
NA,TRBV18,TRBJ2-7,many,TGTGCCAGCTCAACGGCAACCGACGAGCAGTACTTC,CASSTATDEQYF
NA,TRBV9,TRBJ1-2,few,TGTGCCAGCAGCGTGAGCTCAAAGGGCGGCTACACCTTC,CASSVSSKGGYTF
NA,TRBV29-1,TRBJ2-7,NA,TGCAGCGCAGGGGAGTGGTACGAGCAGTACTTC,CSAGEWYEQYF
NA,TRBV12-2,TRBJ2-7,NA,TGTGCAAGTCGCTTAGCCGCCGAGCAGTACTTC,CASRLAAEQYF
NA,TRBV18,TRBJ1-3,many,TGTGCCAGCTCAAGACCGATCTCTGGAAACACCATATATTTT,CASSRPISGNTIYF
NA,TRBV28,TRBJ2-4,few,TGTGCCAGCAGTTTTATCCGGGGGTCGGGCCAGGGAGCCAAAAACATTCAGTACTTC,CASSFIRGSGQGAKNIQYF
NA,TRBV21-1,TRBJ1-1,many,TGTGCCAGCTGGGGGTACAGGGCGCGGAGGACTGAAGCTTTCTTT,CASWGYRARRTEAFF
NA,TRBV21-1,TRBJ2-7,few,TGTGCCAGCAGCAAGGCCCCGACTAGCGGTGAACCCTACGAGCAGTACTTC,CASSKAPTSGEPYEQYF
NA,TRBV6-5,TRBJ1-2,NA,TGTGCCAGCAGTCAAATCACCGGGGGAAACTATGGCTACACCTTC,CASSQITGGNYGYTF
NA,TRBV11-2,TRBJ2-3,few,TGTGCCAGCAGCTTATATGGGTCGACAATCTCGTTT,CASSLYGSTISF
TRBD1,TRBV6-1,TRBJ2-1,NA,TGTGCCAGCAGTGATCCCGGGACAGGGGGCCGGGGTGAGCAGTTCTTC,CASSDPGTGGRGEQFF
TRBD1,TRBV20-1,TRBJ1-1,NA,TGCAGTGCCTTGGACAGGGTTTCGGGCACTGAAGCTTTCTTT,CSALDRVSGTEAFF
TRBD2,TRBV3-1,TRBJ2-1,NA,TGTGCCAGCAGCCAAGTAGCGGGCCGCGAAAATGAGCAGTTCTTC,CASSQVAGRENEQFF
NA,TRBV11-3,TRBJ2-2,NA,TGTGCCAGCAGTCCCATACGACTAAACACCGGGGAGCTGTTTTTT,CASSPIRLNTGELFF
NA,TRBV28,TRBJ1-5,many,TGTGCCAGCAGTCCCGACGTTATCCAGCCCCAGCATTTT,CASSPDVIQPQHF
NA,TRBV11-2,TRBJ2-5,many,TGTGCCAGCAGCTCCTTAGAGACCCAGTACTTC,CASSSLETQYF
NA,TRBV29-1,TRBJ2-5,many,TGCAGCGTTAGGCTAGAGGAAGAGACCCAGTACTTC,CSVRLEEETQYF
TRBD2,TRBV6-6,TRBJ2-4,NA,TGTGCCAGCAGTACCCGACTAGCGGGAGGGCCATACATTCAGTACTTC,CASSTRLAGGPYIQYF
NA,TRBV12-3/TRBV12-4,TRBJ2-3,few,TGTGCCAGCAGTTTAGCCTCTGGAGATACGCAGTATTTT,CASSLASGDTQYF
NA,TRBV4-1,TRBJ2-4,NA,TGCGCCAGCAGCCAGCCCAGGGGCGACACCGACATTCAGTACTTC,CASSQPRGDTDIQYF
TRBD1,TRBV5-1,TRBJ1-2,NA,TGCGCCAGCAGCTTACGGGACAGATCTAACTATGGCTACACCTTC,CASSLRDRSNYGYTF
NA,TRBV6-2/TRBV6-3,TRBJ1-1,NA,TGTGCCAGCGGGGCAGGGCCTCACACTGAAGCTTTCTTT,CASGAGPHTEAFF
TRBD2,TRBV12-3/TRBV12-4,TRBJ2-1,NA,TGTGCCAGCAGATTACTAGCGGGAGGGTACAATGAGCAGTTCTTC,CASRLLAGGYNEQFF
TRBD2,TRBV20-1,TRBJ2-7,many,TGCAGTTGGGGGACTAGCGGGAGGTCCTACGAGCAGTACTTC,CSWGTSGRSYEQYF
TRBD2,TRBV29-1,TRBJ2-7,NA,TGCAGCGTTGGACTAGCGGGGTCCTACGAGCAGTACTTC,CSVGLAGSYEQYF
NA,TRBV6-5,TRBJ2-1,few,TGTGCCAGCAGTTACATCCGCTCGGCCTACAATGAGCAGTTCTTC,CASSYIRSAYNEQFF
NA,TRBV11-2,TRBJ2-1,many,TGTGCCAGCAGCTCCTTGAACAATGAGCAGTTCTTC,CASSSLNNEQFF
TRBD1,TRBV12-3/TRBV12-4,TRBJ1-2,NA,TGTGCCACCGCCGGACAGGGCCTATCAGGCTACACCTTC,CATAGQGLSGYTF
NA,TRBV4-1,TRBJ1-6,few,TGCGCCAGCAGCCAAGGACAGAGTAATTCACCCCTCCACTTT,CASSQGQSNSPLHF